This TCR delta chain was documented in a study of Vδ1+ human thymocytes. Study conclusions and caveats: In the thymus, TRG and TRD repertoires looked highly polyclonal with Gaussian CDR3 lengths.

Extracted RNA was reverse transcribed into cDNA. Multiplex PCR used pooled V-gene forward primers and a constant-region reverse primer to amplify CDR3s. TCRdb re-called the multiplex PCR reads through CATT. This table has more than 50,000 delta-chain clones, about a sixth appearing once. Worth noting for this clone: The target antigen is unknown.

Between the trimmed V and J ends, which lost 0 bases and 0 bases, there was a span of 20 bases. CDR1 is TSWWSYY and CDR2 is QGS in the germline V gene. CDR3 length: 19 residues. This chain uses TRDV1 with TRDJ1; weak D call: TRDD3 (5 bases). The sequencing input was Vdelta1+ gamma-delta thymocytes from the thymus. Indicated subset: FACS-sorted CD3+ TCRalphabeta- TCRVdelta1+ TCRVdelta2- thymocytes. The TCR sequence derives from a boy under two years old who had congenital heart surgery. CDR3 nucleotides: TGTGCTCTTGGGGAACTCTCCCACGAGGGGAGAAAAGACACCGATAAACTCATCTTT. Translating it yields CALGELSHEGRKDTDKLIF.